Below are 11 T cell receptor beta chains sequenced from a single sample in a study of T cell repertoires in aging, cancer and after chemotherapy. TCR beta rearrangements were amplified from peripheral blood genomic DNA. TRB rearrangements spanning V, D and J were amplified using mixed TRB-A/B primers. TCRdb fed the multiplex PCR reads into MiXCR, producing one record per CDR3 protein. This table has about 13,000 distinct CDR3 sequences, roughly 36% appearing once. The sample was blood. The source is a human donor in good health. The donor label of this sample is uncertain.

This clonotype rates as medium-sized. The rearrangement links TRBV19 to TRBJ2-3; 11 bases agree with TRBD2. After removal of 9 bases from V and 3 bases from J, the junction contained 8 bases not matched to a gene. Germline CDR1 and CDR2: LNHDA and SQIVND (reference sequence). The CDR3 runs 15 residues. This CDR3 reads CARPGLAEQTDTQYF. CDR3 nucleotides: TGTGCCAGACCGGGACTAGCGGAACAGACAGATACGCAGTATTTT.

V and J are TRBV14 and TRBJ2-1; D may be TRBD2 (5 bases). CDR1 SGHDN and CDR2 FVKESK come from the germline V gene. There are 14 residues in the CDR3. Deletions cut 4 bases from V and 4 bases from J, with 11 bases between. CDR3 loop: CASSLAGPYNEQFF. In nucleotides, the CDR3 is TGTGCCAGCAGCCTGGCGGGTCCTTACAATGAGCAGTTCTTC.

This clonotype ranks as medium-sized. V and J are TRBV19 and TRBJ2-2; TRBD2 might be the D (5 bases). Germline values: CDR1 LNHDA, CDR2 SQIVND (reference sequence). The CDR3 contains 14 residues. V was shortened by 5 bases and J by 2 bases, with 9 bases between the two germline ends. CDR3 in DNA: TGTGCCAGTAGTTGGGCGGGTAACACCGGGGAGCTGTTTTTT. This gives the protein CASSWAGNTGELFF.

This clonotype was recorded a few times. The junction shows a germline mismatch at one end, possibly a read error. This chain uses TRBV7-9 with TRBJ2-1; D not resolved. Germline V gives CDR1 SEHNR, CDR2 FQNEAQ (reference sequence). The CDR3 runs 12 residues. CDR3 region: CVSSLAVNEQFF. CDR3 nucleotides: TGTGTCAGCAGCTTAGCCGTCAATGAGCAGTTCTTC.

The chain carries TRBV30 and TRBJ2-7, with D possibly TRBD2 on 6 matching bases. Germline CDR1 is GTSNPN and CDR2 is SVGIG (reference sequence). This CDR3 region has 12 residues. V lost 8 bases and J lost 5, with 16 bases in between. CDR3 sequence reads: CAGSSAAHEQYF. In DNA, the CDR3 is TGTGCCGGGTCTAGCGCCGCGCACGAGCAGTACTTC.

V is TRBV5-4 and J is TRBJ2-5; TRBD1 matches 7 bases. The CDR3 is 13 amino acids. After removal of 4 bases from V and 1 base from J, the junction contained 1 base not matched to a gene. CDR1 SGHNT and CDR2 YYREEE come from the germline V gene (reference sequence). As DNA, the CDR3 is TGTGCCAGCAGCCGGGACAGCCAAGAGACCCAGTACTTC. Translated: CASSRDSQETQYF.

The rearrangement joins TRBV7-9 to TRBJ2-3, with D possibly TRBD1 on 5 matching bases. V gave up 3 bases and J gave up 4 bases, with 8 bases separating them. CDR3 length equals 13 residues. Looked up from germline, CDR1 is SEHNR and CDR2 is FQNEAQ (reference sequence). CDR3 residues: CASSFPRADTQYF. CDR3 nucleotides: TGTGCCAGCAGCTTTCCCAGGGCAGATACGCAGTATTTT.

The chain has TRBV30 and TRBJ1-1; D perhaps matches TRBD1 (6 bases). The CDR3 contains 13 residues. The germline V and J ends were trimmed by 2 bases and 2 bases, with 9 bases remaining between them. CDR1 GTSNPN and CDR2 SVGIG come from the germline V gene (reference sequence). The CDR3 here is CAWSWTANTEAFF. In nucleotides, the CDR3 is TGTGCCTGGAGTTGGACAGCTAACACTGAAGCTTTCTTT.

V usage is TRBV30 and J usage is TRBJ1-1, with 9 bases fitting TRBD1. The CDR3 extends over 12 amino acids. With 2 bases clipped from V and 10 bases from J, the junction kept 5 bases outside the gene matches. The germline V gene encodes CDR1 GTSNPN and CDR2 SVGIG (reference sequence). For the CDR3, the DNA is TGTGCCTGGAGTCCGGGACAGGGCCTAGCTTTCTTT. This translates into CAWSPGQGLAFF.

This chain links TRBV12-3 or TRBV12-4 with TRBJ2-3; no clear D gene. CDR3 length equals 15 residues. V lost 5 bases, J lost 3 bases, and 15 bases lay in between. This CDR3 is CASSTQMPLTDTQYF. The CDR3 DNA reads TGTGCCAGCAGTACCCAGATGCCCCTAACAGATACGCAGTATTTT.

The count of this clonotype is one. V gene TRBV12-3 or TRBV12-4 combines with J gene TRBJ1-2; the match to TRBD1 covers 8 bases. This CDR3 is 14 amino acids long. V dropped 6 bases and J dropped 7; count of bases not matched to a gene: 10. The CDR3 DNA sequence: TGTGCCAGCAGCCCTACCAGGGGGCGGGGTGGCTACACCTTC. Amino acids: CASSPTRGRGGYTF.